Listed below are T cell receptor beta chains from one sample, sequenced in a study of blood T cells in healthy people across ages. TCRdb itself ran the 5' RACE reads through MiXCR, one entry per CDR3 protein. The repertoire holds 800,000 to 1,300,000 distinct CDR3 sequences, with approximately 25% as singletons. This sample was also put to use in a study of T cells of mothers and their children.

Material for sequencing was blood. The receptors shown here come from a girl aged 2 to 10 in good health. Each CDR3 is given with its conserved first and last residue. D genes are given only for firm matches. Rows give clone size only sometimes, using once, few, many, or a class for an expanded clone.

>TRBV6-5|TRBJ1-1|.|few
CASSYTGRTEAFF
TGTGCCAGCAGTTACACAGGGCGGACTGAAGCTTTCTTT
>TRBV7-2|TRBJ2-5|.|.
CASSQWGATEETQYF
TGTGCCAGCAGCCAATGGGGGGCGACAGAAGAGACCCAGTACTTC
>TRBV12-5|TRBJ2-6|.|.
CASGLVLWNVLTF
TGTGCTAGTGGTTTGGTACTCTGGAACGTCCTGACTTTC
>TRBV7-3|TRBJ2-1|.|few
CASSLRPIYNEQFF
TGTGCCAGCAGCCTGAGGCCTATCTACAATGAGCAGTTCTTC
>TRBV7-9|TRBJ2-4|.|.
CASSLEGMIQENIQYF
TGTGCCAGCAGCTTAGAAGGGATGATCCAGGAAAACATTCAGTACTTC
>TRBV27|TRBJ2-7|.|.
CASSRALYNYEQYF
TGTGCCAGCAGCCGGGCCCTCTATAACTACGAGCAGTACTTC
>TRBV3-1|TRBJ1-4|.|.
CASSQDQNTEKLFF
TGTGCCAGCAGCCAAGATCAAAACACTGAAAAACTGTTTTTT
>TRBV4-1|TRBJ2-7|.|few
CASSQDGLAGWYEQYF
TGCGCCAGCAGCCAAGATGGCTTAGCAGGTTGGTACGAGCAGTACTTC
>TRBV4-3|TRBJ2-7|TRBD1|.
CASSQDELRPWGQRDYEQYF
TGCGCCAGCAGCCAAGACGAATTAAGACCCTGGGGACAGAGAGACTACGAGCAGTACTTC
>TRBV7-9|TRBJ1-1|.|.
CAGSLGNMNTEAFF
TGTGCCGGCAGCTTAGGAAACATGAACACTGAAGCTTTCTTT
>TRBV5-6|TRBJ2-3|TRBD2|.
CASSSYGTSGTSGGTQYF
TGTGCCAGCAGCTCGTACGGGACTAGCGGGACGTCAGGGGGTACGCAGTATTTT
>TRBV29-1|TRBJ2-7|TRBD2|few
CSVEGLAREQYF
TGCAGCGTTGAGGGACTAGCTCGCGAGCAGTACTTC
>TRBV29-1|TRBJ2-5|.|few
CSVLAMYQETQYF
TGCAGCGTCCTAGCGATGTACCAAGAGACCCAGTACTTC
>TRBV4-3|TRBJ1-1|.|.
CASSQALIAEAFF
TGCGCCAGCAGCCAGGCTCTTATTGCTGAAGCTTTCTTT
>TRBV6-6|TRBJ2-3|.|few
CASRATILTSTDTQYF
TGTGCCAGCCGCGCCACCATACTTACTAGCACAGATACGCAGTATTTT
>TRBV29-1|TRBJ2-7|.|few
CSVAGRESEQYF
TGCAGCGTTGCTGGCAGGGAAAGCGAGCAGTACTTC
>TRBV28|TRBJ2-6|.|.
CASSLIGSSWANVLTF
TGTGCCAGCAGTTTAATAGGGAGCTCTTGGGCCAACGTCCTGACTTTC
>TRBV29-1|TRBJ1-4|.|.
CSAQRNEKLFF
TGCAGCGCTCAGCGTAATGAAAAACTGTTTTTT
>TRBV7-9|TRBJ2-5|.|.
CASSLGLYWQETQYF
TGTGCCAGCAGCCTGGGACTCTATTGGCAAGAGACCCAGTACTTC
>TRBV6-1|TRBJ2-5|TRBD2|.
CASSPHASGGPQETQYF
TGTGCCAGCAGCCCGCATGCTAGCGGGGGGCCACAAGAGACCCAGTACTTC
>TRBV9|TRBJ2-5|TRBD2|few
CASSPGLAPFETQYF
TGTGCCAGCAGCCCCGGACTAGCGCCCTTCGAGACCCAGTACTTC
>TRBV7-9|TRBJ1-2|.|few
CASSTLDDSNYGYTF
TGTGCCAGCAGCACCCTGGACGACAGCAACTATGGCTACACCTTC
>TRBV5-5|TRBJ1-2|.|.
CASSLREGVSYTF
TGTGCCAGCAGCTTGAGGGAGGGGGTCAGCTACACCTTC
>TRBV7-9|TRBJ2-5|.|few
CASSGGGTDMETQYF
TGTGCCAGCAGCGGAGGGGGCACCGATATGGAGACCCAGTACTTC
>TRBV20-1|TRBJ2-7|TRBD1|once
CSARALPGTGNEQYF
TGCAGTGCTAGAGCCCTCCCCGGGACAGGAAACGAGCAGTACTTC
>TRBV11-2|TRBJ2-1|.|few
CASSPPDASSYNEQFF
TGTGCCAGCAGCCCCCCCGACGCGAGCTCCTACAATGAGCAGTTCTTC
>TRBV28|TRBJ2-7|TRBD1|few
CASSFKGQGIGVEQYF
TGTGCCAGCAGTTTCAAAGGACAGGGAATAGGGGTCGAGCAGTACTTC
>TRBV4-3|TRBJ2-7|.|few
CASSPGLRFYYEQYF
TGCGCCAGCAGCCCCGGGCTGAGATTCTACTACGAGCAGTACTTC
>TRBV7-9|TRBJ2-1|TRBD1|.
CASSPTGTGTGRQFF
TGTGCCAGCAGCCCCACCGGGACAGGGACCGGACGGCAGTTCTTC
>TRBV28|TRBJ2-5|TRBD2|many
CASSLGVASGRAGQETQYF
TGTGCCAGCAGTTTGGGGGTGGCTAGCGGGAGGGCCGGGCAAGAGACCCAGTACTTC
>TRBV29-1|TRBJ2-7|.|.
CSVEGAGQESYEQYF
TGCAGCGTTGAAGGAGCGGGACAGGAGTCCTACGAGCAGTACTTC
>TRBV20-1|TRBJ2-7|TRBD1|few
CSVRGQVYEQYF
TGCAGTGTCAGGGGGCAGGTCTACGAGCAGTACTTC
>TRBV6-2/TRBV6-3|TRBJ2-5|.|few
CASIERGQETQYF
TGTGCCAGCATAGAGAGGGGACAAGAGACCCAGTACTTC
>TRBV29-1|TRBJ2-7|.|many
CSVEAGAREQYF
TGCAGCGTTGAAGCGGGAGCAAGGGAGCAGTACTTC
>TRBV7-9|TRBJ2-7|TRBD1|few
CASSEDRAEQYF
TGTGCCAGCAGCGAAGACAGGGCCGAGCAGTACTTC
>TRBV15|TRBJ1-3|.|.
CATSRGGQHSGNAIYF
TGTGCCACCAGCAGAGGTGGACAGCACTCTGGAAACGCCATATATTTT
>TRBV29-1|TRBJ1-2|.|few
CSTQGGYGYTF
TGCAGCACACAGGGAGGCTATGGCTACACCTTC
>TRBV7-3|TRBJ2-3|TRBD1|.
CASSSATGALDTQYF
TGTGCCAGCAGCTCCGCGACAGGGGCATTAGATACGCAGTATTTT
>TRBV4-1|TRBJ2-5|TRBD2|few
CASSQGRASGRNERFF
TGCGCCAGCAGCCAAGGGCGGGCTAGCGGGAGAAATGAGCGGTTCTTC
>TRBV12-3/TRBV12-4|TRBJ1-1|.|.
CASSLAPERLF
TGTGCCAGCAGTTTAGCGCCGGAGAGACTTTTT
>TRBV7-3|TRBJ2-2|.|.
CASSLGGPRTGELFF
TGTGCCAGCAGCTTAGGCGGGCCGCGGACCGGGGAGCTGTTTTTT
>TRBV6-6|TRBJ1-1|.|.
CASSYEGGPEAFF
TGTGCCAGCAGTTATGAGGGGGGGCCTGAAGCTTTCTTT
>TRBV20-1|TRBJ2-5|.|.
CSARDLGGPGETQYF
TGCAGTGCTAGAGATCTCGGGGGGCCGGGAGAGACCCAGTACTTC